Reported below is one T cell receptor (beta chain). This sample is part of a study of cytomegalovirus exposure and HLA in healthy donors. Using immunoSEQ multiplex PCR, the repertoire was profiled, and TCRdb retains in-frame clones only, with some absent. The sample has hundreds of thousands of clones, less than 90% seen once. This CDR3 is 15 amino acids long. Germline assignment: CDR1 MNHEY and CDR2 SVGAGI. The ends lost 5 bases at V and 4 bases at J; junction bases unmatched: 9. Sequences were obtained from PBMCs. J is TRBJ2-7 and V is TRBV6-5; 9 bases are shared with TRBD1. The sequence was obtained from a woman in her late teens or twenties in good health and CMV-seronegative. The CDR3 loop reads CASSGRDRARYEQYF. CDR3 sequence (DNA): TGTGCCAGCAGTGGACGGGACAGGGCCAGATACGAGCAGTACTTC.